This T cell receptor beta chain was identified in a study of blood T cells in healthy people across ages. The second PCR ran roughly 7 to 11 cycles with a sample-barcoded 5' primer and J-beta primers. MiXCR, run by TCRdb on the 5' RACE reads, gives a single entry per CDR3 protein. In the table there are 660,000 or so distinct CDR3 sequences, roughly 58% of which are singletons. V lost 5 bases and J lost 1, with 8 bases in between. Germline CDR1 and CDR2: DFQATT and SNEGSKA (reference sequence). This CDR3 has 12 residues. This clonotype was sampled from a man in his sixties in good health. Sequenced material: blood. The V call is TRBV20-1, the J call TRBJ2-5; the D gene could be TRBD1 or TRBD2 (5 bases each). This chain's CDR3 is CSAEGSQETQYF. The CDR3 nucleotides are TGCAGTGCTGAGGGGTCCCAAGAGACCCAGTACTTC.